The 27 T cell receptor beta chains listed next were all sequenced from one sample in a study of vaccination effects on CD4 cells after COVID-19. No antigen is known for these receptors. Clones were sequenced by immunoSEQ multiplex PCR, and TCRdb holds only the in-frame ones, with some missing. This sample yields 25,000 to 35,000 clones, of which 82% are seen a single time; about 1.6% belongs to the top ten. Sequencing followed a ViraFEST assay step that expanded antigen-specific CD4+ T cells with viral peptide pools. Following an approximately 9-day culture, CD4+ T cells were purified. Of the BNT162b2 and mRNA-1273 vaccines, participants received two doses of one or the other. The starting material was CD4+ T cells from PBMCs cultured with HCoV-NL63 spike peptides, obtained after COVID-19 vaccination. The receptors were gathered from a human donor who received a COVID-19 vaccine. Some clones in this sample may be carry-over from other donors' samples.

This rearrangement joins TRBV9 to TRBJ2-2; a possible D gene is TRBD2 (6 bases). The CDR3 totals 17 residues. Germline V gene lookup returns CDR1 SGDLS and CDR2 YYNGEE. V was clipped by 2 bases and J by 2 bases, with 16 bases between them. The CDR3 nucleotides are TGTGCCAGCAGCGTCTTCTCCCGGGACTCAAACACCGGGGAGCTGTTTTTT. It translates to CASSVFSRDSNTGELFF.

This chain connects TRBV11-2 to TRBJ2-3; weak D call: TRBD1 (6 bases). This CDR3 spans 15 amino acids. Germline V gene data show CDR1 as SGHAT and CDR2 as FQNNGV. V lost 2 bases to trimming and J lost 0 bases, with 9 bases between them. In DNA, the CDR3 is TGTGCCAGCAGCTTAAGACAGGACAGCACAGATACGCAGTATTTT. Protein sequence: CASSLRQDSTDTQYF.

This sequence joins TRBV19 and TRBJ2-5, with 7 bases identical to TRBD2. The germline CDR1 and CDR2 sequences are LNHDA and SQIVND (reference sequence). There are 13 residues in the CDR3. V was clipped by 5 bases and J by 4 bases; unmatched bases: 4. Here the CDR3 reads CASSGASGETQYF. CDR3 DNA sequence: TGTGCCAGTAGTGGGGCTAGCGGAGAGACCCAGTACTTC.

The J gene is TRBJ1-2, the V gene TRBV9; D uncertain. CDR3 size: 13 residues. Trimming removed 0 bases from V and 14 bases from J, with 17 bases in between. Germline V gives CDR1 SGDLS, CDR2 YYNGEE. The CDR3 region has the DNA TGTGCCAGCAGCGTAGTAGGCCCAGGACGCCAAACCTTC. Protein: CASSVVGPGRQTF. The variable domain in full, completed from reference TRBV9 and TRBJ1-2, reads DSGVTQTPKHLITATGQRVTLRCSPRSGDLSVYWYQQSLDQGLQFLIQYYNGEERAKGNILERFSAQQFPDLHSELNLSSLELGDSALYFCASSVVGPGRQTFGSGTRLTVV.

This sequence joins TRBV13 and TRBJ2-1, with TRBD2 as a possible D gene (5 bases). Deletions cut 2 bases from V and 9 bases from J, with 8 bases between. Germline V gene lookup returns CDR1 PRHDT and CDR2 FYEKMQ (reference sequence). The CDR3 spans 12 residues. The chain's CDR3 is CASSLMGSEQFF. As DNA, the CDR3 is TGTGCCAGCAGCTTAATGGGGAGTGAGCAGTTCTTC.

The chain employs TRBV6-2 or TRBV6-3 and TRBJ1-1, with no clear D. V dropped 5 bases and J dropped 3 bases, with 10 bases sitting between them. CDR1 and CDR2 from the germline V gene are MNHEY and SVGEGT. This CDR3 spans 13 amino acids. The CDR3 loop is CASSPVLDTEAFF. In nucleotides, the CDR3 is TGTGCCAGCAGTCCCGTACTAGACACTGAAGCTTTCTTT.

The genes are TRBV10-2 and TRBJ1-1, with D possibly matching TRBD1 (6 bases). The V end lost 11 bases, the J end lost 1 base, and 20 bases lay between the germline ends. The CDR3 totals 15 residues. Germline V gene lookup returns CDR1 WSHSY and CDR2 SAAADI. This chain's CDR3 is CAADEGGLPNTEAFF. CDR3 coding DNA: TGCGCCGCGGACGAGGGGGGCCTTCCGAACACTGAAGCTTTCTTT.

This clone was detected once. The chain employs TRBV5-1 and TRBJ1-1, with D uncertain. V lost 1 base to trimming and J lost 12 bases, with 19 bases between them. Germline lookup yields CDR1 SGHRS and CDR2 YFSETQ. The CDR3 runs to 14 residues. CDR3 coding DNA: TGCGCCAGCAGCTTGTATCTTCGGGAGGGTATAACTTTCTTT. It yields the protein CASSLYLREGITFF.

The chain uses TRBV7-8 and TRBJ1-5; weak D call: TRBD1 (5 bases). The length of the CDR3 is 13 residues. Germline assignment: CDR1 SGHVS and CDR2 FQNEAQ. The V end was cut by 4 bases, the J end by 7 bases, with 11 bases between. CDR3 sequence reads: CASSYTGNQPQHF. DNA for the CDR3: TGTGCCAGCAGCTATACAGGTAACCAGCCCCAGCATTTT.

In this sample, this clone turned up a few times. The CDR3 DNA reads TGTGCCAGCATCAAATCCGGGGGGTTGGATAATTCACCCCTCCACTTT. It translates to CASIKSGGLDNSPLHF. The chain employs TRBV5-8 and TRBJ1-6; TRBD1 might be the D (5 bases). CDR3 length: 16 residues. Germline CDR1 reads SGHTS; CDR2 reads YDEGEE. Trimming removed 6 bases from V and 5 bases from J, with 18 bases in between. Full variable domain (remainder filled in from reference TRBV5-8 and TRBJ1-6): EAGVTQSPTHLIKTRGQQATLRCSPISGHTSVYWYQQALGLGLQFLLWYDEGEERNRGNFPPRFSGRQFPNYSSELNVNALELEDSALYLCASIKSGGLDNSPLHFGNGTRLTVT.

The CDR3 is CASSKVREETQYF. The CDR3, as DNA: TGTGCCAGCAGCAAAGTGAGGGAAGAGACCCAGTACTTC. The rearrangement links TRBV7-7 to TRBJ2-5; maybe TRBD2 (5 bases). The CDR3 runs to 13 residues. V was clipped by 5 bases and J by 3 bases, with 10 bases between them. Germline CDR1 is SSHAT and CDR2 is FNYEAQ (reference sequence).

V usage is TRBV19 and J usage is TRBJ1-6, with 8 bases aligning to TRBD1. The CDR3 loop spans 15 amino acids. V lost 1 base and J lost 10; bases outside the gene matches: 6. The germline V gene encodes CDR1 LNHDA and CDR2 SQIVND (reference sequence). CDR3 residues: CASSIGAGGMSPLHF. The DNA for the CDR3 is TGTGCCAGTAGTATAGGCGCAGGGGGCATGTCACCCCTCCACTTT.

The chain recombines TRBV5-5 with TRBJ2-7; possibly TRBD1 for D (6 bases). Looked up from germline, CDR1 is SGHKS and CDR2 is YYEKEE (reference sequence). CDR3 length: 18 residues. Trimming cost V 4 bases and J 3 bases, with 26 bases left between them. CDR3 coding DNA: TGTGCCAGCAGCAGGGATTTTAATACAGGGTCTTTCCACTACGAGCAGTACGTC. Amino acid sequence: CASSRDFNTGSFHYEQYV.

The J gene is TRBJ2-2, the V gene TRBV11-2; D is possibly TRBD2 (7 bases). The CDR3 loop spans 15 amino acids. V was pared by 5 bases and J by 6 bases, with 16 bases between. Germline CDR1 reads SGHAT; CDR2 reads FQNNGV. In DNA form, the CDR3 reads TGTGCCAGCAGCCCCATGGGGGGGCGGGCCGGGGAGCTGTTTTTT. This codes for CASSPMGGRAGELFF.

The chain's CDR3 is CASSVDGDSPSLAKNIQYF. CDR3 coding DNA: TGTGCCAGCAGCGTAGATGGGGACAGTCCTTCTCTAGCCAAAAACATTCAGTACTTC. The V gene is TRBV9, the J gene TRBJ2-4; 7 bases line up with TRBD1. The germline gives CDR1 SGDLS, CDR2 YYNGEE. Unmatched junction bases numbered 12, after V lost 0 bases and J lost 0 bases. CDR3 size: 19 residues.

This chain connects TRBV6-6 to TRBJ1-1, with D possibly being TRBD1 (6 bases). Trimming cost V 8 bases and J 1 base, with 8 bases left between them. The CDR3 sequence is 12 residues long. Germline CDR1 reads MNHNY; CDR2 reads SVGAGI (reference sequence). CDR3 bases: TGTGCCAGCCAGACAGGGAACACTGAAGCTTTCTTT. Translation: CASQTGNTEAFF.

The V gene is TRBV5-4, the J gene TRBJ2-2; D unclear. Trimming pared 4 bases from V and 3 bases from J, leaving 4 bases between. This CDR3 is 12 amino acids long. From germline, CDR1 is SGHNT and CDR2 YYREEE (reference sequence). CDR3 in amino acids: CASSLDTGELFF. CDR3 in DNA: TGTGCCAGCAGCCTTGACACCGGGGAGCTGTTTTTT.

CDR3 in DNA: TGTGCCAGCAGCACAAGGGGGACTCCAACCTACGAGCAGTACGTC. Translated, it gives CASSTRGTPTYEQYV. V and J are TRBV6-4 and TRBJ2-7; either TRBD1 or TRBD2 may supply D (6 bases each). The CDR3 has 15 residues. CDR1 MRHNA and CDR2 SNTAGT come from the germline V gene. The V end was cut by 6 bases, the J end by 2 bases, with 17 bases between.

The rearrangement joins TRBV7-8 to TRBJ1-1, with D unresolved. V lost 5 bases, J lost 0 bases, and 19 bases lay in between. The CDR3 is made up of 17 amino acids. Germline assignment: CDR1 SGHVS and CDR2 FQNEAQ. CDR3 DNA sequence: TGTGCCAGCAGCCCCAACCCCGGGGTGAAGGTGAACACTGAAGCTTTCTTT. Protein: CASSPNPGVKVNTEAFF.

CDR3 DNA sequence: TGCAGCGCGCTACCGGGACAGGGGCGGAATACGCAGTATTTT. Translation: CSALPGQGRNTQYF. The chain carries TRBV29-1 and TRBJ2-3; 10 positions agree with TRBD1. The CDR3 consists of 14 residues. Germline V gene sequence: CDR1 SQVTM, CDR2 ANQGSEA. V was pared by 7 bases and J by 7 bases, with 11 bases of the junction left unmatched.

V is TRBV4-1 and J is TRBJ1-2, with TRBD1 as a possible D gene (6 bases). The CDR3 totals 14 residues. V lost 1 base and J lost 8, with 14 bases in between. Germline V gene lookup returns CDR1 MGHRA and CDR2 YSYEKL. CDR3 DNA sequence: TGCGCCAGCAGCCAAGTTAAGGGGGAGGTAGGCTACACCTTC. Protein: CASSQVKGEVGYTF.

The rearrangement joins TRBV20-1 to TRBJ1-5; no reliable D call. CDR1 DFQATT and CDR2 SNEGSKA come from the germline V gene (reference sequence). The ends were cut back, 3 bases at V and 4 bases at J, with 7 bases in the middle. The CDR3 length is 12 residues. As DNA, the CDR3 is TGCAGTGCTAGTACCCCGAATCAGCCCCAGCATTTT. Translation gives CSASTPNQPQHF.

The rearrangement joins TRBV6-5 to TRBJ1-1; D gene ambiguous. Trimming shortened V by 0 bases and J by 1 base, and 9 bases separated the two germline ends. CDR1 is MNHEY and CDR2 is SVGAGI in the germline V gene. The CDR3 spans 15 residues. The CDR3 sequence: CASSYSHSKNTEAFF. CDR3 DNA sequence: TGTGCCAGCAGTTACTCGCACAGTAAGAACACTGAAGCTTTCTTT.

This chain uses TRBV18 with TRBJ2-1, with D possibly being TRBD2 (6 bases). The germline V and J ends were trimmed by 5 bases and 7 bases, with 18 bases remaining between them. The CDR3 runs to 15 residues. CDR1 and CDR2 (germline): KGHSH, LQKENI. The CDR3 region is CASSANPGLGNEQFF. For the CDR3, the DNA is TGTGCCAGCTCAGCTAACCCGGGACTGGGTAATGAGCAGTTCTTC.

V is TRBV10-1 and J is TRBJ2-2; possibly TRBD1 for D (5 bases). This CDR3 region has 14 residues. Trimming took off 3 bases at V and 2 bases at J, with 7 bases between the two ends. The germline V gene has CDR1 WNHNN and CDR2 SYGVQD (reference sequence). The CDR3 loop reads CASSDRGNTGELFF. CDR3 sequence (DNA): TGCGCCAGCAGTGATAGGGGAAACACCGGGGAGCTGTTTTTT.

J is TRBJ2-3 and V is TRBV5-1; D unresolved. The germline V gene encodes CDR1 SGHRS and CDR2 YFSETQ. Trimming cost V 4 bases and J 0 bases, with 12 bases left between them. This CDR3 spans 15 amino acids. The CDR3 bases are TGCGCCAGCAGCCAGGACGGCCGAAGCACAGATACGCAGTATTTT. Translation: CASSQDGRSTDTQYF.

The gene calls are TRBV28 and TRBJ2-5, with TRBD2 identical over 10 bases. The junction had 5 bases not matched to a gene; V was cut back by 5 bases and J by 2 bases. Per germline, CDR1 MDHEN and CDR2 SYDVKM. The CDR3 covers 15 residues. This chain's CDR3 is CASSRSGGLQETQYF. Here the CDR3 DNA reads TGTGCCAGCAGTCGTAGCGGGGGGCTTCAAGAGACCCAGTACTTC. The full variable domain, in which reference TRBV28 and TRBJ2-5 provide the parts outside the CDR3, is DVKVTQSSRYLVKRTGEKVFLECVQDMDHENMFWYRQDPGLGLRLIYFSYDVKMKEKGDIPEGYSVSREKKERFSLILESASTNQTSMYLCASSRSGGLQETQYFGPGTRLLVL.